The clone carrying this T cell receptor (beta chain) was seen more than once but under ten times. Its antigen is not identified. This record comes from a study of T-cell memory formation after mild COVID-19. Study-wide background: TCR clusters were mostly confined to one donor each.

TCRdb re-derived calls from the 5' RACE reads in MiXCR, one entry per CDR3 protein. The sample consists of 300,000 to 400,000 distinct CDR3 sequences, about 13% of them appearing once. V was pared by 6 bases and J by 7 bases, with 5 bases of the junction left unmatched. This CDR3 is 14 amino acids long. CDR1 is SGHTA, CDR2 FQGTGA, per germline. The study's findings and limits: Shrinking CD4+ clones were chiefly CM and EM; CD8+ ones were chiefly EMRA. Clones that contracted from day 15 to 85 were balanced CD4/CD8, while later expanders leaned CD4+. Some responding clones appeared in pre-infection memory, suggesting cross-reactive memory joined.

This chain links TRBV7-3 with TRBJ2-1, with 11 nucleotides matching TRBD2. Sequenced material: PBMCs or a T cell subset sorted from them (not recorded which). The clonotype originates from a man between 18 and 35 years old who had mild COVID-19 (a few samples of this study predate the infection). Cell type and time point are not known. The CDR3: CASRTSGDHNEQFF. The CDR3 DNA follows: TGTGCCAGCAGGACTAGCGGGGATCATAATGAGCAGTTCTTC.